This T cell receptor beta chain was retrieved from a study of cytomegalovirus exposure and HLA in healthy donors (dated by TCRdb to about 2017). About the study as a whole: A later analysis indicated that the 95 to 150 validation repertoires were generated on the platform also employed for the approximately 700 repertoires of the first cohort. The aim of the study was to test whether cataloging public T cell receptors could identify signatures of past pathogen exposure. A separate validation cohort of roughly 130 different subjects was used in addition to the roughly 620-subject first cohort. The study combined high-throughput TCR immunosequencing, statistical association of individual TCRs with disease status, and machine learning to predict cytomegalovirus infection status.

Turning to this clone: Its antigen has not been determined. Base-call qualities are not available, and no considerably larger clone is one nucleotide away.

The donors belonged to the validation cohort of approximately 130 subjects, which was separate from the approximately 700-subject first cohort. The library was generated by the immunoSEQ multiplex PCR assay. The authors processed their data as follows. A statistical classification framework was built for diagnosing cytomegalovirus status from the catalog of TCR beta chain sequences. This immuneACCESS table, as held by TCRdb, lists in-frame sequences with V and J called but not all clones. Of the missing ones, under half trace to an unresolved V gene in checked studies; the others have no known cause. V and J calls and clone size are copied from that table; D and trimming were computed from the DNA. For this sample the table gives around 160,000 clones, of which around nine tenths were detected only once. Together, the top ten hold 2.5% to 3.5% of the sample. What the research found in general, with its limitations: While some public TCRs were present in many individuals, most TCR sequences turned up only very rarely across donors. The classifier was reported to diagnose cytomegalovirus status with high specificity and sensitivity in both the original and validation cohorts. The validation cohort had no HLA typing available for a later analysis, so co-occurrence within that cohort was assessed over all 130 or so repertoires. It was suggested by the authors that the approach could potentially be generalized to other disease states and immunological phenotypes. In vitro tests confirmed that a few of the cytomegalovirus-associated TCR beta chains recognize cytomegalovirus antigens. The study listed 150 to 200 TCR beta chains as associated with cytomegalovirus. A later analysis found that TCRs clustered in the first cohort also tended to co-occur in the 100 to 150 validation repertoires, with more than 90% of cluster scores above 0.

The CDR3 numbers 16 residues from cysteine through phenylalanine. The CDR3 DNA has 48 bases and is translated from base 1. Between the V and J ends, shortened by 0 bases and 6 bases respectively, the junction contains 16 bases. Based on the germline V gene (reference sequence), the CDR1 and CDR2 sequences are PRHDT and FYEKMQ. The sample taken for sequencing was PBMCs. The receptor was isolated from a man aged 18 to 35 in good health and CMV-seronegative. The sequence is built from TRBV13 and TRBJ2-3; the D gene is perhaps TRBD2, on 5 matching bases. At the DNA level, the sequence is TGTGCCAGCAGCTTAGGAGTGGGCAGTGGACTCGATACGCAGTATTTT. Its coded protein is CASSLGVGSGLDTQYF.